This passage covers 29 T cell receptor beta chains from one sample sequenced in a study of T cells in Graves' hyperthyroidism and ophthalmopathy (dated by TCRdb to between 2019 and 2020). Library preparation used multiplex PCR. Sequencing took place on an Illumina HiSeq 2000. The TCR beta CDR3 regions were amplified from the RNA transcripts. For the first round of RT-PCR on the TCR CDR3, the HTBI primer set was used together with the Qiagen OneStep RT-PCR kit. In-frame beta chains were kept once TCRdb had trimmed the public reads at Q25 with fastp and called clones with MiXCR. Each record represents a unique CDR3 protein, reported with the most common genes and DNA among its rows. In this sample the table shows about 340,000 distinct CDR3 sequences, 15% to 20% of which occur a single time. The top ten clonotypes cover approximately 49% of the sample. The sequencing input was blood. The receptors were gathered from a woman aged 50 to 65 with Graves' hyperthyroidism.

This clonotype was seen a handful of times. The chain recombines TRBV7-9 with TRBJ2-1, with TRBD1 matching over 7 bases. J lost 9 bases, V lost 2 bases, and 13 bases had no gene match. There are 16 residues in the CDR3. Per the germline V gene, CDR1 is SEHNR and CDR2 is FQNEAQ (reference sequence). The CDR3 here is CASSLRPGQLDGEQFF. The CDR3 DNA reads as TGTGCCAGCAGCTTAAGACCGGGACAGTTAGATGGTGAGCAGTTCTTC.

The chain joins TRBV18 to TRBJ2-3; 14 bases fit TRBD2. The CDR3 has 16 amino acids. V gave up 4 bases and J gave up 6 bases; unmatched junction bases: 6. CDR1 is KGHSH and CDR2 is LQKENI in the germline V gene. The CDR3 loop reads CASSQGLAGVTDTQYF. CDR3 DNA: TGTGCCAGCTCACAGGGACTAGCGGGGGTCACGGATACGCAGTATTTT.

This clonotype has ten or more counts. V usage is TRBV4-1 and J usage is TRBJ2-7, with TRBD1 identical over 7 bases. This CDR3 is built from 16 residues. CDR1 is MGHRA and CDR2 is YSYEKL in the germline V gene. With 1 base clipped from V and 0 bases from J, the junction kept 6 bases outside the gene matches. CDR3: CASSQAMGQSSYEQYF. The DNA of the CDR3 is TGCGCCAGCAGCCAAGCGATGGGACAGAGCTCCTACGAGCAGTACTTC.

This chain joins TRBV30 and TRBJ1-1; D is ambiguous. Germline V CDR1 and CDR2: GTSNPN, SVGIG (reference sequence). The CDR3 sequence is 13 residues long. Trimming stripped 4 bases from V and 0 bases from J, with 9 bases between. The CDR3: CAWKSALNTEAFF. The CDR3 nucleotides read TGTGCCTGGAAATCAGCCCTGAACACTGAAGCTTTCTTT.

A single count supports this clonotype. Written as DNA, the CDR3 is TGCGCCAGCAGCCAAGGGGACAGGGACCTCGAGACCCAGTACTTC. Translating gives CASSQGDRDLETQYF. This sequence joins TRBV4-1 and TRBJ2-5, with TRBD1 identical over 9 bases. Germline CDR1 MGHRA, CDR2 YSYEKL. CDR3 length equals 15 residues. J gave up 5 bases and V 1 base, and 5 bases lay outside the gene matches.

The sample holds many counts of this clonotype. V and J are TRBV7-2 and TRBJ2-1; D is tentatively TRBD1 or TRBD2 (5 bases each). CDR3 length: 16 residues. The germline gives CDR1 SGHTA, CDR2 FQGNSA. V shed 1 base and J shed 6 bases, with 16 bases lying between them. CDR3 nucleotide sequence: TGTGCCAGCAGCTTAGTTCTCGGAGCAGGGAGCAATGAGCAGTTCTTC. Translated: CASSLVLGAGSNEQFF.

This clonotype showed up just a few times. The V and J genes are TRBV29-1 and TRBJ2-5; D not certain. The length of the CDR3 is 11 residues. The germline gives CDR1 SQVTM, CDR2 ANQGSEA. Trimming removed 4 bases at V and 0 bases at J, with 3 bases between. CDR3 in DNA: TGCAGCGTTGGCAACCAAGAGACCCAGTACTTC. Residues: CSVGNQETQYF.

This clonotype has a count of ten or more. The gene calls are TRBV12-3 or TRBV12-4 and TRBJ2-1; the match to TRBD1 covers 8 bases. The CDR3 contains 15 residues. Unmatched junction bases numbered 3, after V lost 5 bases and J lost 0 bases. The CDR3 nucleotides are TGTGCCAGCAGTGCAGGGGGCCTCTCCTACAATGAGCAGTTCTTC. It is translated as CASSAGGLSYNEQFF.

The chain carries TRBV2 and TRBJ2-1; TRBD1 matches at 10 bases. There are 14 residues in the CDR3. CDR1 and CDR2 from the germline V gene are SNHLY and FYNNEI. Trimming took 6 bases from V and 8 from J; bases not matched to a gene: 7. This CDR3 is CASRPGQGLHEQFF. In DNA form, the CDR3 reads TGTGCCAGCAGGCCGGGACAGGGGTTACATGAGCAGTTCTTC. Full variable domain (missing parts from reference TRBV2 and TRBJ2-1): EPEVTQTPSHQVTQMGQEVILRCVPISNHLYFYWYRQILGQKVEFLVSFYNNEISEKSEIFDDQFSVERPDGSNFTLKIRSTKLEDSAMYFCASRPGQGLHEQFFGPGTRLTVL.

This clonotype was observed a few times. The CDR3 protein is CASSFRGDEQFF. In DNA form, the CDR3 reads TGTGCCAGCAGCTTCAGGGGCGATGAGCAGTTCTTC. This rearrangement joins TRBV7-8 to TRBJ2-1, with a weak D call TRBD1 (6 bases). Germline CDR1 is SGHVS and CDR2 is FQNEAQ. This CDR3 region has 12 residues. Trimming stripped 3 bases from V and 8 bases from J, with 8 bases between.

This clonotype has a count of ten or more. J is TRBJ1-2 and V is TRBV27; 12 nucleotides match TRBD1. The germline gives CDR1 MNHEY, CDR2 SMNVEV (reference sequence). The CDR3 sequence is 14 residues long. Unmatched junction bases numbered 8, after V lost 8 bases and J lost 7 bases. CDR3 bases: TGTGCCAGCCGGTCGGGACAGGGGGCCCCTGGCTACACCTTC. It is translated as CASRSGQGAPGYTF.

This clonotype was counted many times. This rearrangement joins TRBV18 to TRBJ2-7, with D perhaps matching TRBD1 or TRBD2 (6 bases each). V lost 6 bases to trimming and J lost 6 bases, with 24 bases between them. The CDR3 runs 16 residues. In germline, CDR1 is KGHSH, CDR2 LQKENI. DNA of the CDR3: TGTGCCAGCTCCAGCATAACGACAGGAGGGTCAGGCGAGCAGTACTTC. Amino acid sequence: CASSSITTGGSGEQYF. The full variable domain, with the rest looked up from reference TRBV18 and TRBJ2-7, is NAGVMQNPRHLVRRRGQEARLRCSPMKGHSHVYWYRQLPEEGLKFMVYLQKENIIDESGMPKERFSAEFPKEGPSILRIQQVVRGDSAAYFCASSSITTGGSGEQYFGPGTRLTVT.

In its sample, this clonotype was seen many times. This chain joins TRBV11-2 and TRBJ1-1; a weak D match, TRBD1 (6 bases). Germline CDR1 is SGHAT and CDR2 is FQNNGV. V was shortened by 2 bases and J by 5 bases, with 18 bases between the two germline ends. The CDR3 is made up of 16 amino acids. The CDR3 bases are TGTGCCAGCAGCTTATCAGTCCAACAGGGAGGGACTGAAGCTTTCTTT. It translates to CASSLSVQQGGTEAFF. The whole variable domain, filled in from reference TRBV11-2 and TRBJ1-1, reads EAGVAQSPRYKIIEKRQSVAFWCNPISGHATLYWYQQILGQGPKLLIQFQNNGVVDDSQLPKDRFSAERLKGVDSTLKIQPAKLEDSAVYLCASSLSVQQGGTEAFFGQGTRLTVV.

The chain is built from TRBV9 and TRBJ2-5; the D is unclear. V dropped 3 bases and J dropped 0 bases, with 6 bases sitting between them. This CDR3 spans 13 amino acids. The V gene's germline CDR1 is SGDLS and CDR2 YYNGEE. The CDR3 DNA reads TGTGCCAGCAGCGCGGGCCACCAAGAGACCCAGTACTTC. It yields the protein CASSAGHQETQYF.

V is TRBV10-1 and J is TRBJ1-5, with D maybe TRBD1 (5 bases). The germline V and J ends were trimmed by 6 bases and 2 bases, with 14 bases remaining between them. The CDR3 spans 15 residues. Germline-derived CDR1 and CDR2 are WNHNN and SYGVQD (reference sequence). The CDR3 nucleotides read TGCGCCAGCAGCGGGTGCTTAGGGGGCAATCAGCCCCAGCATTTT. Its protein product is CASSGCLGGNQPQHF.

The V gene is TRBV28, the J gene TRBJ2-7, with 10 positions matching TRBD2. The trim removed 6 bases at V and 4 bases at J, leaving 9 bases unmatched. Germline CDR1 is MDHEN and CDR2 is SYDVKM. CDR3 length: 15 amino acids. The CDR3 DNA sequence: TGTGCCAGCAGCCGAGCGGGAGGGACGAATTACGAGCAGTACTTC. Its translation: CASSRAGGTNYEQYF.

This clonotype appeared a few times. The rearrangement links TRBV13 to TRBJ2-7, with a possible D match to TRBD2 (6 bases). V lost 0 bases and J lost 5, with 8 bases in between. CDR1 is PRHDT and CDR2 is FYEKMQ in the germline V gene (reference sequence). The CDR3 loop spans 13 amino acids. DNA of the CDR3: TGTGCCAGCAGCTTAGGACTAGCCCACGAGCAGTACTTC. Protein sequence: CASSLGLAHEQYF. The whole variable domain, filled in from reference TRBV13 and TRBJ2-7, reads AAGVIQSPRHLIKEKRETATLKCYPIPRHDTVYWYQQGPGQDPQFLISFYEKMQSDKGSIPDRFSAQQFSDYHSELNMSSLELGDSALYFCASSLGLAHEQYFGPGTRLTVT.

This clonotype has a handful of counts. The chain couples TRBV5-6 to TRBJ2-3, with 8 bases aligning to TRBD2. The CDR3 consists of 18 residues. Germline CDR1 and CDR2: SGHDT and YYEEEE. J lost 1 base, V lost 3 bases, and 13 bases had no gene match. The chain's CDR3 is CASSYPGGGDLRTDTQYF. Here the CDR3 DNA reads TGTGCCAGCAGCTACCCGGGGGGGGGGGACCTGCGCACAGATACGCAGTATTTT. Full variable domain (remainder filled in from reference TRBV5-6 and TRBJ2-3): DAGVTQSPTHLIKTRGQQVTLRCSPKSGHDTVSWYQQALGQGPQFIFQYYEEEERQRGNFPDRFSGHQFPNYSSELNVNALLLGDSALYLCASSYPGGGDLRTDTQYFGPGTRLTVL.

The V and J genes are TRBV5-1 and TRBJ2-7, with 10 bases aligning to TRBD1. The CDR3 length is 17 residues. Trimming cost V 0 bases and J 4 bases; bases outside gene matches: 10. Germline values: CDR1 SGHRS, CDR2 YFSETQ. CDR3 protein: CASSLVGGRDRGYEQYF. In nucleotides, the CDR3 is TGCGCCAGCAGCTTGGTGGGTGGCCGGGACAGGGGTTACGAGCAGTACTTC.

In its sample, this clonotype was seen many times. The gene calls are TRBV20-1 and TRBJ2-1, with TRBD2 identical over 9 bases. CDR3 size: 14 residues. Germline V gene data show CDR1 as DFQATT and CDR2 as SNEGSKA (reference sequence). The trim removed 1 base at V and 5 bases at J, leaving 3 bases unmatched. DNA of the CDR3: TGCAGTGCTAGAGCGGCTAGCGGGAACAATGAGCAGTTCTTC. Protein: CSARAASGNNEQFF.

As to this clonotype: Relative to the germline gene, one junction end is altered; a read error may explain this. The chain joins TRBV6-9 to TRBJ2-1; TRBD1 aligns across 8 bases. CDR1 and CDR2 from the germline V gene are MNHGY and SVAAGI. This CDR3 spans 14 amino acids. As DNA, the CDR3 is TGTGCCAGCAGTTACGGACAGGGAGACAATGAGCAGTCCTTC. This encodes CASSYGQGDNEQSF.

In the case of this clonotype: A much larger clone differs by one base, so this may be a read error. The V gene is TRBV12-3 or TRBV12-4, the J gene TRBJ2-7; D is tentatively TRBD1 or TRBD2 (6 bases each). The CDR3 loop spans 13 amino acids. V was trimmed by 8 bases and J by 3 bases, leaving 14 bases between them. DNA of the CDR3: TGTGCCAGCTGCTTCGGGGGCCACTACGAGCAGTACGTC. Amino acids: CASCFGGHYEQYV.

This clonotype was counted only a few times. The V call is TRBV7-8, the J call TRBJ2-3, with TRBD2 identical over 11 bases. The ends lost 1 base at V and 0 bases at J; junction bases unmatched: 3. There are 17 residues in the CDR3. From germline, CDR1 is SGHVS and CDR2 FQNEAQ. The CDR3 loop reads CASSLGGTSGSTDTQYF. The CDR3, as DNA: TGTGCCAGCAGCTTAGGAGGGACTAGCGGCAGCACAGATACGCAGTATTTT.

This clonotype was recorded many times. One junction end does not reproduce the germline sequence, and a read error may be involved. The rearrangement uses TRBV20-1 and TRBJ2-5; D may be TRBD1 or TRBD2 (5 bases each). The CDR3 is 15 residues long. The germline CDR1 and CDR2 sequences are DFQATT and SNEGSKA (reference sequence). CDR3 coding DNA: TGCAGTGCTAGAGATGGCGGGTCAGGGCAAGCGACCCAGTACTTC. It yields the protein CSARDGGSGQATQYF.

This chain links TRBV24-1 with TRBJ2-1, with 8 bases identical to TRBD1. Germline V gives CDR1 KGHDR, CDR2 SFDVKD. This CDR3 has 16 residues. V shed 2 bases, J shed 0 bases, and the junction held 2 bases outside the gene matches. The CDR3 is CATSDSGQGSYNEQFF. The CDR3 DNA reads TGTGCCACCAGTGATTCCGGACAGGGCTCCTACAATGAGCAGTTCTTC.

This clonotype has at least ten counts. The CDR3, as DNA: TGTGCCATCAGACCTTTAGGAGGGTGGCTCAATAAGGAGAATGAGCAGTTCTTC. It codes for CAIRPLGGWLNKENEQFF. This chain joins TRBV10-3 and TRBJ2-1; possibly TRBD2 for D (6 bases). V was clipped by 6 bases and J by 7 bases, with 28 bases between them. This CDR3 contains 18 residues. CDR1 is ENHRY, CDR2 SYGVKD, per germline.

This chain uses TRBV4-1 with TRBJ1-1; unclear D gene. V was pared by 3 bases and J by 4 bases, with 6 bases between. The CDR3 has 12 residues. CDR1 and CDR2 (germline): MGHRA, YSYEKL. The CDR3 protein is CASSHKRTEAFF. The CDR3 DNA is TGCGCCAGCAGCCATAAGCGCACTGAAGCTTTCTTT.

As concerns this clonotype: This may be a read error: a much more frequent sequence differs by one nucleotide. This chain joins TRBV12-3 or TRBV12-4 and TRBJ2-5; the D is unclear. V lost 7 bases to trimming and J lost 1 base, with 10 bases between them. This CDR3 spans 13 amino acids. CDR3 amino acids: CASTADGQETQYF. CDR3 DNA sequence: TGTGCCAGCACCGCGGACGGCCAAGAGACCCAGTACTTC.

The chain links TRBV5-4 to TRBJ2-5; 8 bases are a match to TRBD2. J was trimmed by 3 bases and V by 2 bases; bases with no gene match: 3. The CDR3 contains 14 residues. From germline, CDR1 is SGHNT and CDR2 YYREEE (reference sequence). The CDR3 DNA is TGTGCCAGCAGCTTCGGGGGACTAGAAGAGACCCAGTACTTC. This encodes CASSFGGLEETQYF.